These 27 T cell receptor beta chains were sequenced from one sample in a study of cytomegalovirus exposure and HLA in healthy donors. The PCR made use of 60 Vbeta and 13 Jbeta primers. Sequenced by immunoSEQ multiplex PCR; TCRdb stores in-frame clones only, minus some. The sample has some 94,000 clones; about 77% are singletons. Sample: PBMCs. The origin of the receptors is a man aged 40-49 years in good health and CMV-seronegative.

This chain links TRBV29-1 with TRBJ1-2, with 10 bases that match TRBD1. From germline, CDR1 is SQVTM and CDR2 ANQGSEA. This CDR3 region has 14 residues. V lost 5 bases, J lost 3 bases, and 6 bases stayed unmatched. The CDR3 nucleotides are TGCAGCGTTCTACTCGGGACAGGGGACTATGGCTACACCTTC. Translating gives CSVLLGTGDYGYTF.

This chain uses TRBV19 with TRBJ1-5, with TRBD1 matching 8 bases. Germline-derived CDR1 and CDR2 are LNHDA and SQIVND (reference sequence). V dropped 5 bases and J dropped 3; count of bases not matched to a gene: 6. The CDR3 is 15 amino acids. In DNA, the CDR3 is TGTGCCAGTAGTTCCCGGGACAGGAACAATCAGCCCCAGCATTTT. It codes for CASSSRDRNNQPQHF. Full variable domain (missing parts from reference TRBV19 and TRBJ1-5): DGGITQSPKYLFRKEGQNVTLSCEQNLNHDAMYWYRQDPGQGLRLIYYSQIVNDFQKGDIAEGYSVSREKKESFPLTVTSAQKNPTAFYLCASSSRDRNNQPQHFGDGTRLSIL.

A few counts support this clone. The rearrangement links TRBV6-1 to TRBJ2-3, with D maybe TRBD2 (7 bases). The V gene's germline CDR1 is MNHNS and CDR2 SASEGT. V was trimmed by 10 bases and J by 2 bases, leaving 19 bases between them. This CDR3 spans 15 amino acids. CDR3 nucleotides: TGTGCCACAGCAGTCTGGGGGGGGGCCACAGATACGCAGTATTTT. As protein: CATAVWGGATDTQYF.

The chain joins TRBV7-6 to TRBJ1-1; 8 nucleotides align to TRBD1. CDR1 SGHVS and CDR2 FNYEAQ come from the germline V gene. The junction had 7 bases not matched to a gene; V was cut back by 5 bases and J by 5 bases. This CDR3 is built from 14 residues. The chain's CDR3 is CASSINTGGTEAFF. In DNA, the CDR3 is TGTGCCAGCAGCATTAATACAGGGGGAACTGAAGCTTTCTTT.

This clone is a singleton in its sample. The genes are TRBV6-1 and TRBJ1-3; D uncertain. The CDR3 runs to 14 residues. V was cut by 1 base and J by 3 bases, with 7 bases left in between. Germline loops: CDR1 MNHNS, CDR2 SASEGT. The CDR3 DNA reads TGTGCCAGCAGTGAAGGTGGCAGTGGAAACACCATATATTTT. Translating it yields CASSEGGSGNTIYF.

This chain links TRBV2 with TRBJ2-2, with D possibly matching TRBD1 (6 bases). V lost 6 bases and J 1 base, leaving 15 bases between the germline ends. This CDR3 contains 16 residues. CDR1 and CDR2 (germline): SNHLY, FYNNEI. Here the CDR3 reads CASSDGRGKNTGELFF. CDR3 bases: TGTGCCAGCAGCGACGGCAGGGGAAAGAACACCGGGGAGCTGTTTTTT.

This chain joins TRBV7-9 and TRBJ2-1, with TRBD2 matching 12 bases. Germline V gene sequence: CDR1 SEHNR, CDR2 FQNEAQ (reference sequence). Losses at the gene ends were 10 bases for V and 6 bases for J; bases not matched to a gene: 13. The CDR3 has 16 residues. The CDR3 DNA is TGTGCCATAAATAGTGGGCTAGCGGGGGGGTCCAATGAGCAGTTCTTC. The encoded protein is CAINSGLAGGSNEQFF.

Written as DNA, the CDR3 is TGTGCCCCCCAGGACAGGGAGAACACTGAAGCTTTCTTT. Its translation: CAPQDRENTEAFF. The V call is TRBV2, the J call TRBJ1-1; 8 bases match TRBD1. Trimming removed 11 bases from V and 1 base from J; junction bases left unmatched: 6. The germline CDR1 and CDR2 sequences are SNHLY and FYNNEI. The CDR3 runs 13 residues.

V is TRBV7-9 and J is TRBJ1-2; TRBD1 agrees at 7 bases. Losses at the gene ends were 5 bases for V and 2 bases for J; bases not matched to a gene: 8. Looked up from germline, CDR1 is SEHNR and CDR2 is FQNEAQ (reference sequence). The CDR3 is made up of 15 amino acids. The CDR3 here is CASSARQGLNYGYTF. The DNA of the CDR3 is TGTGCCAGCAGCGCAAGACAGGGACTGAACTATGGCTACACCTTC.

J is TRBJ2-7 and V is TRBV5-4, with 7 bases lining up with TRBD1. This CDR3 region has 15 residues. Germline assignment: CDR1 SGHNT and CDR2 YYREEE (reference sequence). J gave up 1 base and V 3 bases, and 7 bases lay outside the gene matches. CDR3 nucleotides: TGTGCCAGCAGCTCAATCGGGACAGCTTCCTACGAGCAGTACTTC. Residues: CASSSIGTASYEQYF.

The chain is built from TRBV27 and TRBJ2-1, with D possibly being TRBD1 (5 bases). Trimming cost V 6 bases and J 6 bases, with 21 bases left between them. This CDR3 region has 16 residues. Looked up from germline, CDR1 is MNHEY and CDR2 is SMNVEV (reference sequence). Here the CDR3 reads CASSPLGAAESNEQFF. In DNA, the CDR3 is TGTGCCAGCAGCCCTTTAGGGGCGGCGGAGAGCAATGAGCAGTTCTTC.

V gene TRBV4-1 combines with J gene TRBJ2-3, with 7 bases identical to TRBD2. The V and J ends lost 5 bases and 2 bases, in that order; junction bases with no gene match: 4. CDR1 and CDR2 from the germline V gene are MGHRA and YSYEKL. CDR3 length: 14 residues. The CDR3 spells CASSREGSTDTQYF. CDR3 nucleotides: TGCGCCAGCAGCAGGGAGGGGTCCACAGATACGCAGTATTTT.

J is TRBJ2-1 and V is TRBV11-1, with TRBD2 matching over 7 bases. CDR3 size: 14 residues. Germline V gene lookup returns CDR1 SGHAT and CDR2 FQDESV (reference sequence). Trimming at V came to 2 bases and at J to 4 bases, leaving 2 bases not matched to a gene. The CDR3 is CASSLTLAYNEQFF. For the CDR3, the DNA is TGTGCCAGCAGCTTAACACTAGCGTACAATGAGCAGTTCTTC.

This clone was observed a handful of times. The chain's CDR3 is CASRLTGVNEQFF. CDR3 sequence (DNA): TGTGCCAGTAGGTTGACTGGAGTCAATGAGCAGTTCTTC. This rearrangement joins TRBV19 to TRBJ2-1; D ambiguous. Germline values: CDR1 LNHDA, CDR2 SQIVND (reference sequence). The CDR3 sequence is 13 residues long. The ends were cut back, 6 bases at V and 6 bases at J, with 12 bases in the middle.

The chain carries TRBV14 and TRBJ1-4, with D perhaps TRBD1 (5 bases). Germline V gene sequence: CDR1 SGHDN, CDR2 FVKESK. The CDR3 is made up of 15 amino acids. Trimming removed 1 base at V and 3 bases at J, with 9 bases between. CDR3 coding DNA: TGTGCCAGCAGCCAAGTGGAAGGGGCTAATGAAAAACTGTTTTTT. Amino acids: CASSQVEGANEKLFF.

This clone rates as medium-sized. This sequence joins TRBV6-5 and TRBJ1-1; maybe TRBD1 (5 bases). The V and J ends lost 2 bases and 1 base respectively, with 8 bases between them. The CDR3 is 14 amino acids. CDR1 and CDR2 (germline): MNHEY, SVGAGI. CDR3 sequence: CASSYGRGNTEAFF. DNA for the CDR3: TGTGCCAGCAGTTACGGGAGGGGGAACACTGAAGCTTTCTTT.

V is TRBV27 and J is TRBJ2-2, with D tentatively TRBD1 (5 bases). Deletions cut 2 bases from V and 0 bases from J, with 13 bases between. Germline CDR1 and CDR2: MNHEY and SMNVEV (reference sequence). This CDR3 comprises 17 residues. This CDR3 reads CASSLRRQHANTGELFF. For the CDR3, the DNA is TGTGCCAGCAGTTTACGCAGACAGCACGCGAACACCGGGGAGCTGTTTTTT.

The rearrangement links TRBV11-2 to TRBJ1-1; D gene unclear. The CDR3 is made up of 12 amino acids. Looked up from germline, CDR1 is SGHAT and CDR2 is FQNNGV. V was trimmed by 6 bases and J by 8 bases, leaving 13 bases between them. The CDR3: CASRAGLGEAFF. CDR3 in DNA: TGTGCCAGCAGGGCGGGCCTCGGAGAAGCTTTCTTT.

This clone was seen only once. V and J are TRBV5-3 and TRBJ2-3; 8 bases map to TRBD2. TRBV5-3 is labeled an ORF, and its function is uncertain. Trimming removed 3 bases from V and 2 bases from J; junction bases left unmatched: 11. The CDR3 is 17 residues long. The DNA of the CDR3 is TGTGCCAGAAGCTGGCTAAGACTAGCGAGGGACACAGATACGCAGTATTTT. Translation: CARSWLRLARDTDTQYF.

This chain's CDR3 is CAWRYRDRVNSPLHF. CDR3 coding DNA: TGTGCCTGGAGATACAGGGACAGGGTAAACTCACCCCTCCACTTT. The chain couples TRBV30 to TRBJ1-6; 9 positions match TRBD1. Looked up from germline, CDR1 is GTSNPN and CDR2 is SVGIG (reference sequence). V gave up 3 bases and J gave up 10 bases; unmatched junction bases: 10. The CDR3 is 15 residues long.

The chain carries TRBV6-5 and TRBJ1-2; D perhaps matches TRBD1 (6 bases). The V end lost 4 bases, the J end lost 7 bases, and 13 bases lay between the germline ends. Per germline, CDR1 MNHEY and CDR2 SVGAGI. This CDR3 has 13 amino acids. In nucleotides, the CDR3 is TGTGCCAGCAGTTCCACAGGGACGCTTGGCTACACCTTC. Its translation is CASSSTGTLGYTF.

V and J are TRBV18 and TRBJ1-6; D is uncertain. The CDR3 totals 14 residues. From germline, CDR1 is KGHSH and CDR2 LQKENI. With 1 base removed from V and 6 bases from J, the gap between germline ends came to 7 bases. CDR3 nucleotides: TGTGCCAGCTCACCACGGGAGTCTAATTCACCCCTCCACTTT. Encoded protein: CASSPRESNSPLHF. The full variable domain, with the rest looked up from reference TRBV18 and TRBJ1-6, is NAGVMQNPRHLVRRRGQEARLRCSPMKGHSHVYWYRQLPEEGLKFMVYLQKENIIDESGMPKERFSAEFPKEGPSILRIQQVVRGDSAAYFCASSPRESNSPLHFGNGTRLTVT.

For the CDR3, the DNA is TGTGCCTGGAGTACCCGGGAGGCAGGGGGCCACACAGATACGCAGTATTTT. The encoded protein is CAWSTREAGGHTDTQYF. The chain couples TRBV30 to TRBJ2-3; the D gene is possibly TRBD1 (8 bases). The CDR3 has 17 amino acids. The V end was cut by 2 bases, the J end by 2 bases, with 20 bases between. Germline V gives CDR1 GTSNPN, CDR2 SVGIG (reference sequence).

V gene TRBV5-1 combines with J gene TRBJ2-6; TRBD2 matches 10 bases. The CDR3 sequence is 18 residues long. Germline trimming cut 4 bases from V and 0 bases from J; bases unmatched to any gene: 7. Per germline, CDR1 SGHRS and CDR2 YFSETQ. CDR3 DNA: TGCGCCAGCAGCGATAGACTAGCGGGTATCTCTGGGGCCAACGTCCTGACTTTC. Protein: CASSDRLAGISGANVLTF.

The chain links TRBV6-1 to TRBJ2-1; 8 nucleotides agree with TRBD2. Germline V gives CDR1 MNHNS, CDR2 SASEGT. CDR3 length: 18 amino acids. V lost 1 base and J lost 5; bases outside the gene matches: 13. CDR3 sequence reads: CASSEVIAGGPGNNEQFF. The CDR3 region has the DNA TGTGCCAGCAGTGAAGTAATCGCGGGAGGACCGGGGAACAATGAGCAGTTCTTC.

J is TRBJ1-2 and V is TRBV7-8; 9 bases fit TRBD1. After removal of 1 base from V and 2 bases from J, the junction contained 2 bases not matched to a gene. Per the germline V gene, CDR1 is SGHVS and CDR2 is FQNEAQ. The CDR3 extends over 15 amino acids. The CDR3: CASSLDRGHNYGYTF. In nucleotides, the CDR3 is TGTGCCAGCAGCTTAGACAGGGGGCACAACTATGGCTACACCTTC.

The V gene is TRBV2, the J gene TRBJ2-4; D might be TRBD1 (6 bases). The CDR3 consists of 15 residues. CDR1 SNHLY and CDR2 FYNNEI come from the germline V gene. Trimming pared 4 bases from V and 7 bases from J, leaving 17 bases between. For the CDR3, the DNA is TGTGCCAGCAGTGCCCCTCAGGGGTTGTCCAACATTCAGTACTTC. Translation gives CASSAPQGLSNIQYF.